One sample yielded the 18 T cell receptor beta chains listed below, sequenced in a study of a mutant IDH1 vaccine in newly diagnosed glioma. Stated time point: week 35, safety follow-up. Topical imiquimod was applied with each vaccine dose, which held 300 ug of mutant IDH1 20-mer peptide. No cognate antigen is known for these TCRs. Only in-frame clones appear in the TCRdb table, and some are missing; sequencing was by immunoSEQ multiplex PCR. Of tens of thousands of clones in the sample, 74% were seen once. Sequencing used PBMCs, obtained from a glioma patient whose treatment included an IDH1 peptide vaccine. The origin of the receptors is a man between 45 and 60 years old with glioma.

This clone showed up just a few times. The chain combines TRBV5-6 with TRBJ1-3; D ambiguous. The CDR3 totals 14 residues. Germline values: CDR1 SGHDT, CDR2 YYEEEE. V was clipped by 2 bases and J by 1 base, with 7 bases between them. DNA for the CDR3: TGTGCCAGCAGCTTATCGGGTTCTGGAAACACCATATATTTT. Amino acids: CASSLSGSGNTIYF.

The chain joins TRBV7-9 to TRBJ1-1, with 7 bases lining up with TRBD1. The CDR3 extends over 15 amino acids. Germline CDR1 is SEHNR and CDR2 is FQNEAQ (reference sequence). Trimming cost V 6 bases and J 0 bases; bases outside gene matches: 7. The CDR3 nucleotides read TGTGCCAGCAGGCCCAAGGACAGGTTGAACACTGAAGCTTTCTTT. This sequence encodes CASRPKDRLNTEAFF. The variable domain in full, completed from reference TRBV7-9 and TRBJ1-1, reads DTGVSQNPRHKITKRGQNVTFRCDPISEHNRLYWYRQTLGQGPEFLTYFQNEAQLEKSRLLSDRFSAERPKGSFSTLEIQRTEQGDSAMYLCASRPKDRLNTEAFFGQGTRLTVV.

The gene calls are TRBV5-1 and TRBJ1-3; possibly TRBD1 for D (6 bases). The V end was cut by 4 bases, the J end by 8 bases, with 13 bases between. The CDR3 loop spans 13 amino acids. CDR1 and CDR2 from the germline V gene are SGHRS and YFSETQ. In DNA, the CDR3 is TGCGCCAGCAGCCCAGGGGAGCGGGACACCATATATTTT. This gives the protein CASSPGERDTIYF. Complete variable domain (other parts from reference TRBV5-1 and TRBJ1-3): KAGVTQTPRYLIKTRGQQVTLSCSPISGHRSVSWYQQTPGQGLQFLFEYFSETQRNKGNFPGRFSGRQFSNSRSEMNVSTLELGDSALYLCASSPGERDTIYFGEGSWLTVV.

The rearrangement joins TRBV5-1 to TRBJ1-1; no firm D call. V lost 0 bases and J 1 base, leaving 16 bases between the germline ends. Germline CDR1 and CDR2: SGHRS and YFSETQ. The CDR3 is 17 residues long. CDR3 DNA sequence: TGCGCCAGCAGCTTGGGGGAATGGGAGGGTGAGAACACTGAAGCTTTCTTT. This sequence encodes CASSLGEWEGENTEAFF.

CDR3 in amino acids: CASTAPGQGPGYTF. Written as DNA, the CDR3 is TGTGCCAGCACTGCCCCGGGACAGGGACCTGGCTACACCTTC. V is TRBV28 and J is TRBJ1-2; 9 nucleotides line up with TRBD1. The junction had 10 bases not matched to a gene; V was cut back by 7 bases and J by 7 bases. The CDR3 is 14 residues long. Germline CDR1 is MDHEN and CDR2 is SYDVKM.

A single count supports this clone. The chain couples TRBV5-1 to TRBJ1-2, with unresolved D. With 7 bases removed from V and 6 bases from J, the gap between germline ends came to 22 bases. The CDR3 spans 15 residues. Germline values: CDR1 SGHRS, CDR2 YFSETQ. This CDR3 reads CASRLISANLDGYTF. CDR3 nucleotides: TGCGCCAGCCGTTTAATCTCCGCGAACCTGGATGGCTACACCTTC.

This sequence joins TRBV5-4 and TRBJ2-2, with D perhaps TRBD2 (5 bases). The ends were cut back, 5 bases at V and 7 bases at J, with 18 bases in the middle. CDR3 length equals 15 residues. Germline values: CDR1 SGHNT, CDR2 YYREEE (reference sequence). Written as DNA, the CDR3 is TGTGCCAGCAGGTCCCGGACGGCCCGGGACGGGGAGCTGTTTTTT. This codes for CASRSRTARDGELFF.

This clone has just one count. The chain is built from TRBV27 and TRBJ1-2; no reliable D call. The CDR3 loop spans 14 amino acids. Germline loops: CDR1 MNHEY, CDR2 SMNVEV (reference sequence). Trimming removed 6 bases from V and 5 bases from J, with 16 bases in between. CDR3 amino acids: CASRGTGRGYGYTF. CDR3 bases: TGTGCCAGCAGAGGAACGGGTAGAGGTTATGGCTACACCTTC.

V is TRBV18 and J is TRBJ1-6; maybe TRBD1 (6 bases). Germline V gives CDR1 KGHSH, CDR2 LQKENI. The CDR3 runs to 20 residues. V was shortened by 5 bases and J by 1 base, with 24 bases between the two germline ends. CDR3 coding DNA: TGTGCCAGCTCAACTACCGGGACAAGGGGGACTCGGTCCTATAATTCACCCCTCCACTTT. It translates to CASSTTGTRGTRSYNSPLHF.

The rearrangement links TRBV2 to TRBJ1-5; D perhaps matches TRBD1 (5 bases). V was cut by 4 bases and J by 3 bases, with 10 bases left in between. Germline CDR1 is SNHLY and CDR2 is FYNNEI. CDR3 length: 14 amino acids. CDR3 loop: CASSARGINQPQHF. CDR3 DNA: TGTGCCAGCAGTGCACGGGGGATCAATCAGCCCCAGCATTTT.

J is TRBJ2-7 and V is TRBV6-1; D is uncertain. The V and J ends lost 4 bases and 1 base respectively, with 14 bases between them. Germline V lookup: CDR1 MNHNS, CDR2 SASEGT. The CDR3 covers 15 residues. CDR3 DNA sequence: TGTGCCAGCAGTGCGGCCCTAACGGAATCCTACGAGCAGTACTTC. Residues: CASSAALTESYEQYF.

This clone has only one observation. V is TRBV28 and J is TRBJ1-2, with 7 bases matching TRBD1. Germline CDR1 MDHEN, CDR2 SYDVKM. The trim removed 6 bases at V and 5 bases at J, leaving 12 bases unmatched. This CDR3 spans 15 amino acids. The CDR3 region has the DNA TGTGCCAGCAGCTCCTCAGGAGACAGGGTTTATGGCTACACCTTC. Protein sequence: CASSSSGDRVYGYTF.

This rearrangement joins TRBV4-1 to TRBJ1-2; D might be TRBD1 (5 bases). V was pared by 0 bases and J by 3 bases, with 14 bases between. The CDR3 consists of 16 residues. Germline lookup yields CDR1 MGHRA and CDR2 YSYEKL. Written as DNA, the CDR3 is TGCGCCAGCAGCCAAGATCCCCAGGGTAGGGACTATGGCTACACCTTC. Translation: CASSQDPQGRDYGYTF.

The chain has TRBV2 and TRBJ2-2, with 8 bases fitting TRBD1. This CDR3 spans 14 amino acids. J was trimmed by 4 bases and V by 6 bases; bases with no gene match: 4. In germline, CDR1 is SNHLY, CDR2 FYNNEI. The CDR3 loop is CASRTGVSTGELFF. For the CDR3, the DNA is TGTGCCAGCAGGACAGGGGTGAGCACCGGGGAGCTGTTTTTT.

A few counts support this clone. The V call is TRBV5-4, the J call TRBJ1-1; D unclear. V gave up 4 bases and J gave up 5 bases, with 18 bases separating them. The CDR3 is 15 residues long. Per germline, CDR1 SGHNT and CDR2 YYREEE (reference sequence). The CDR3 region has the DNA TGTGCCAGCAGCCCGGGTTCTACCTTGGGGACTGAAGCTTTCTTT. This translates into CASSPGSTLGTEAFF.

This chain links TRBV28 with TRBJ2-7, with 7 bases matching TRBD1. The V gene end was trimmed by 3 bases and the J gene end by 6 bases; junction bases not matched to a gene: 5. CDR3 size: 13 residues. CDR1 and CDR2 from the germline V gene are MDHEN and SYDVKM. CDR3 sequence reads: CASSFNRGSEQYF. Here the CDR3 DNA reads TGTGCCAGCAGTTTTAACAGGGGCAGCGAGCAGTACTTC.

The J gene is TRBJ1-1, the V gene TRBV6-5; D unclear. Germline V gene data show CDR1 as MNHEY and CDR2 as SVGAGI. Trimming stripped 5 bases from V and 1 base from J, with 8 bases between. The length of the CDR3 is 13 residues. CDR3 loop: CASSPRQNTEAFF. The CDR3 DNA reads TGTGCCAGCAGTCCCAGACAGAACACTGAAGCTTTCTTT.

The chain is built from TRBV2 and TRBJ1-1; tentatively, D is TRBD1 (5 bases). From germline, CDR1 is SNHLY and CDR2 FYNNEI. Trimming left V 4 bases short and J 4 bases short, with 7 bases between. This CDR3 has 12 residues. This CDR3 reads CASSGQSTEAFF. Written as DNA, the CDR3 is TGTGCCAGCAGTGGACAGAGCACTGAAGCTTTCTTT.